The 10 T cell receptor beta chains reported below all come from one sample, sequenced in a study of radiotherapy plus CTLA-4 blockade in lung cancer. Clones were sequenced by immunoSEQ multiplex PCR, and TCRdb holds only the in-frame ones, with some missing. The sample contains 25,000 to 35,000 clones, 78% of which appear only once. The material sequenced was peripheral blood, taken from a patient treated with radiotherapy plus ipilimumab. Receptors were obtained from a human donor with non-small cell lung cancer who had stable disease on radiotherapy plus ipilimumab.

The chain employs TRBV5-1 and TRBJ1-1; tentative D call: TRBD1 (5 bases). This CDR3 has 16 amino acids. Germline lookup yields CDR1 SGHRS and CDR2 YFSETQ. Trimming removed 0 bases at V and 3 bases at J, with 15 bases between. The CDR3 here is CASSLGAGQGDTEAFF. In nucleotides, the CDR3 is TGCGCCAGCAGCTTGGGTGCCGGGCAGGGAGACACTGAAGCTTTCTTT.

J is TRBJ1-1 and V is TRBV19; D call uncertain. V was pared by 2 bases and J by 3 bases, with 4 bases between. Germline CDR1 and CDR2: LNHDA and SQIVND (reference sequence). The CDR3 runs to 12 residues. The CDR3 loop is CASSISDTEAFF. The CDR3 DNA is TGTGCCAGTAGTATATCGGACACTGAAGCTTTCTTT.

This chain connects TRBV29-1 to TRBJ2-2; no clear D gene. Germline CDR1 and CDR2: SQVTM and ANQGSEA. V lost 1 base and J 4 bases, leaving 13 bases between the germline ends. This CDR3 comprises 15 residues. The CDR3 region has the DNA TGCAGCGTTGAAGGGAAAGGCCCCAGCACCGGGGAGCTGTTTTTT. Protein sequence: CSVEGKGPSTGELFF.

This clone has more than one count but fewer than ten. The chain combines TRBV5-6 with TRBJ1-6; D not certain. This CDR3 is 14 amino acids long. The germline V gene encodes CDR1 SGHDT and CDR2 YYEEEE. With 1 base removed from V and 5 bases from J, the gap between germline ends came to 7 bases. The CDR3 DNA reads TGTGCCAGCAGCTTGCGTGGGGATAATTCACCCCTCCACTTT. Translating it yields CASSLRGDNSPLHF.

This clone was counted only a few times. The chain recombines TRBV18 with TRBJ2-7, with 7 bases lining up with TRBD1. V dropped 4 bases and J dropped 12; count of bases not matched to a gene: 15. CDR3 size: 14 residues. Looked up from germline, CDR1 is KGHSH and CDR2 is LQKENI. CDR3 protein: CASSQPGPQRGLYF. The CDR3 nucleotides read TGTGCCAGCTCACAGCCGGGTCCGCAAAGGGGGCTGTACTTC. Looking up the rest from reference TRBV18 and TRBJ2-7 gives the full variable domain: NAGVMQNPRHLVRRRGQEARLRCSPMKGHSHVYWYRQLPEEGLKFMVYLQKENIIDESGMPKERFSAEFPKEGPSILRIQQVVRGDSAAYFCASSQPGPQRGLYFGPGTRLTVT.

The chain joins TRBV5-1 to TRBJ2-7, with 7 positions matching TRBD1. The V gene's germline CDR1 is SGHRS and CDR2 YFSETQ. This CDR3 has 15 residues. The V segment lost 4 bases and the J segment 2 bases; nucleotides outside the gene matches: 9. CDR3: CASSPGRQGPYEQYV. DNA of the CDR3: TGCGCCAGCAGCCCGGGCCGACAGGGACCCTACGAGCAGTACGTC.

The gene calls are TRBV14 and TRBJ2-5, with TRBD2 identical over 13 bases. Germline-derived CDR1 and CDR2 are SGHDN and FVKESK. CDR3 length: 16 amino acids. The V segment lost 4 bases and the J segment 5 bases; nucleotides outside the gene matches: 7. The CDR3 protein is CASSPWTSGGSETQYF. The CDR3 DNA reads as TGTGCCAGCAGCCCCTGGACTAGCGGGGGTTCGGAGACCCAGTACTTC.

The chain carries TRBV7-3 and TRBJ2-2; D is perhaps TRBD1 (6 bases). The V gene lost 1 base and the J gene lost 4 bases, with 10 bases spanning the gap. Germline V gives CDR1 SGHTA, CDR2 FQGTGA. CDR3 length: 15 amino acids. CDR3 region: CASSLNQGTTGELFF. The CDR3 DNA reads as TGTGCCAGCAGCTTAAATCAGGGGACCACCGGGGAGCTGTTTTTT.

In nucleotides, the CDR3 is TGTGCCACCTCGACAACCGATTTTGGGCCCCAGCATTTT. Translation gives CATSTTDFGPQHF. The chain is built from TRBV6-1 and TRBJ1-5; unclear D gene. Trimming removed 10 bases at V and 9 bases at J, with 19 bases between. From germline, CDR1 is MNHNS and CDR2 SASEGT. This CDR3 is 13 amino acids long.

This chain links TRBV7-6 with TRBJ2-1; D not resolved. The V gene lost 0 bases and the J gene lost 3 bases, with 15 bases spanning the gap. Germline CDR1 is SGHVS and CDR2 is FNYEAQ. This CDR3 has 17 residues. The CDR3 loop reads CASSLALAVVFYNEQFF. CDR3 bases: TGTGCCAGCAGCTTAGCGCTGGCAGTTGTGTTCTACAATGAGCAGTTCTTC. The full variable domain, rest sourced from reference TRBV7-6 and TRBJ2-1, is GAGVSQSPRYKVTKRGQDVALRCDPISGHVSLYWYRQALGQGPEFLTYFNYEAQQDKSGLPNDRFSAERPEGSISTLTIQRTEQRDSAMYRCASSLALAVVFYNEQFFGPGTRLTVL.